The rows below give T cell receptor beta chains drawn from one sample of a study of blood T cell repertoires in COVID-19. Assay used: immunoSEQ multiplex PCR; TCRdb lists only in-frame clones, some missing. Of 400,000 to 500,000 clones listed, approximately 87% are singletons. The sample taken for sequencing was PBMCs or T cells enriched from blood (not recorded which). These receptors originate from a woman aged 40 to 55 who had recovered from COVID-19. CDR3s include the opening cysteine and the closing phenylalanine or tryptophan. The order of the fields is D gene, V gene, J gene, CDR3 protein, CDR3 DNA. A D gene is named only where the DNA matches it firmly.

>TRBD2|TRBV6-4|TRBJ2-2
CASSAGTSFYTGELFF
TGTGCCAGCAGCGCCGGGACTAGCTTTTACACCGGGGAGCTGTTTTTT
>NA|TRBV10-3|TRBJ2-4
CAIGLVGDIQYF
TGTGCCATCGGACTTGTCGGGGACATTCAGTACTTC
>NA|TRBV30|TRBJ1-2
CAWTPGGIYGYTF
TGTGCCTGGACTCCGGGGGGGATCTATGGCTACACCTTC
>NA|TRBV18|TRBJ1-5
CASSPQVGDQPQHF
TGTGCCAGCTCACCACAGGTAGGAGATCAGCCCCAGCATTTT
>TRBD2|TRBV11-2|TRBJ2-5
CASRRGVAGETQYF
TGTGCCAGCAGACGTGGGGTAGCGGGAGAGACCCAGTACTTC
>NA|TRBV4-2|TRBJ2-1
CASSQPDSNEQFF
TGTGCCAGCAGCCAGCCCGACTCGAATGAGCAGTTCTTC
>TRBD1|TRBV19|TRBJ2-7
CASSTAGTAYEQYF
TGTGCCAGTAGTACCGCCGGGACAGCGTACGAGCAGTACTTC
>NA|TRBV7-9|TRBJ1-2
CASSLGREREVGYTF
TGTGCCAGCAGCTTAGGCAGGGAAAGGGAGGTTGGCTACACCTTC
>NA|TRBV9|TRBJ2-5
CASSGEEQETQYF
TGTGCCAGCAGTGGGGAGGAGCAAGAGACCCAGTACTTC
>NA|TRBV2|TRBJ1-2
CASTNQMGSTGYTF
TGTGCCAGCACCAACCAAATGGGGAGTACTGGCTACACCTTC